The 8 T cell receptor beta chains below were found in one sample sequenced in a study of cytomegalovirus exposure and HLA in healthy donors. The PCR was carried out with 60 Vbeta primers and 13 Jbeta primers. Sequenced by immunoSEQ multiplex PCR; TCRdb stores in-frame clones only, minus some. The sample has about 150,000 clones, about three quarters seen once. Sequenced: PBMCs. The receptors were gathered from a man between 18 and 29 years old in good health and CMV-seronegative.

The gene calls are TRBV5-1 and TRBJ2-5; unclear D gene. Germline CDR1 reads SGHRS; CDR2 reads YFSETQ. The CDR3 loop spans 11 amino acids. The V and J ends lost 9 bases and 3 bases respectively, with 9 bases between them. The CDR3 nucleotides are TGCGCCATAGATCGAGAAGAGACCCAGTACTTC. It encodes CAIDREETQYF.

The CDR3 sequence: CASSPRWLAGDNEQFF. In DNA, the CDR3 is TGTGCCAGCAGCCCCCGGTGGCTAGCGGGAGACAATGAGCAGTTCTTC. The chain carries TRBV7-2 and TRBJ2-1; 10 bases agree with TRBD2. The junction had 9 bases not matched to a gene; V was cut back by 5 bases and J by 5 bases. The CDR3 is 16 amino acids. Looked up from germline, CDR1 is SGHTA and CDR2 is FQGNSA. The full variable domain, completed using reference TRBV7-2 and TRBJ2-1, is GAGVSQSPSNKVTEKGKDVELRCDPISGHTALYWYRQSLGQGLEFLIYFQGNSAPDKSGLPSDRFSAERTGGSVSTLTIQRTQQEDSAVYLCASSPRWLAGDNEQFFGPGTRLTVL.

V and J are TRBV2 and TRBJ2-7; weak D call: TRBD2 (6 bases). Germline loops: CDR1 SNHLY, CDR2 FYNNEI. The V end lost 8 bases, the J end lost 1 base, and 15 bases lay between the germline ends. The CDR3 totals 14 residues. The CDR3 here is CASSRDSQSYEQYF. The CDR3 DNA sequence: TGTGCCAGCTCTAGGGACTCACAATCCTACGAGCAGTACTTC.

About this clone itself: A junction boundary mismatches the germline segment, possibly from a read error. The chain links TRBV7-9 to TRBJ1-1, with TRBD1 as a possible D gene (6 bases). CDR1 SEHNR and CDR2 FQNEAQ come from the germline V gene (reference sequence). The CDR3 is made up of 13 amino acids. CDR3 in amino acids: CSSTLQGHTEAFF. The CDR3 region has the DNA TGTTCCAGCACCCTCCAGGGGCACACTGAAGCTTTCTTT.

This clone has only a few counts. The DNA of the CDR3 is TGTGCCAGCAGCTTAGTAGCAGATACGCAGTATTTT. Its translation: CASSLVADTQYF. This chain joins TRBV7-2 and TRBJ2-3; D uncertain. Looked up from germline, CDR1 is SGHTA and CDR2 is FQGNSA. The CDR3 covers 12 residues. The V end was cut by 1 base, the J end by 4 bases, with 3 bases between.

The chain uses TRBV5-1 and TRBJ1-1; 10 bases fit TRBD1. This CDR3 has 16 residues. V was clipped by 1 base and J by 3 bases; unmatched bases: 6. The germline CDR1 and CDR2 sequences are SGHRS and YFSETQ. The CDR3 region has the DNA TGCGCCAGCAGCTTGAGCGGCGGGACAGGGGACACTGAAGCTTTCTTT. Residues: CASSLSGGTGDTEAFF.

This clone came up a few times. V and J are TRBV4-1 and TRBJ1-2; 11 bases match TRBD1. The length of the CDR3 is 14 residues. Per the germline V gene, CDR1 is MGHRA and CDR2 is YSYEKL. The trim removed 5 bases at V and 2 bases at J, leaving 1 base unmatched. The CDR3 nucleotides read TGCGCCAGCAGCTGGGACAGGGGGAACTATGGCTACACCTTC. This codes for CASSWDRGNYGYTF.

The V call is TRBV14, the J call TRBJ2-4; D is possibly TRBD2 (5 bases). Trimming cost V 4 bases and J 4 bases, with 23 bases left between them. From germline, CDR1 is SGHDN and CDR2 FVKESK. The CDR3 length is 18 residues. Here the CDR3 reads CASSRTLRGIASKNIQYF. The CDR3 DNA is TGTGCCAGCAGCCGGACTCTTCGTGGAATAGCGAGTAAAAACATTCAGTACTTC.